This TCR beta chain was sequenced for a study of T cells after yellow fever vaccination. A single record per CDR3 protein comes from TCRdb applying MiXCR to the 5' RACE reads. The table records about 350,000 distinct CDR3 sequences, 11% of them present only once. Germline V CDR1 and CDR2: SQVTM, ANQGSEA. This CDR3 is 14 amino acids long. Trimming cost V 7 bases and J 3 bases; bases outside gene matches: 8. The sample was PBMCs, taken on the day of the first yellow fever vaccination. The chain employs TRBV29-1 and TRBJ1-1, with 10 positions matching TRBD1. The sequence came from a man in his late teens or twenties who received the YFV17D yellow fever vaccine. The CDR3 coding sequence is TGCAGCGCCCGGACAGGGGGAGGATACACTGAAGCTTTCTTT. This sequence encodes CSARTGGGYTEAFF.